Each of the 30 T cell receptor beta chains below was sequenced from the same sample in a study of blood T cell repertoires in COVID-19. TCRdb keeps only in-frame clones here, not all; method: immunoSEQ multiplex PCR. Of 200,000 to 250,000 clones listed, roughly 84% are singletons. Sequencing was carried out using peripheral blood. The receptors originated from an elderly woman with active or convalescent COVID-19.

This chain uses TRBV6-5 with TRBJ2-7; 10 bases align to TRBD1. CDR3 length: 14 amino acids. Germline CDR1 MNHEY, CDR2 SVGAGI. The V segment lost 6 bases and the J segment 4 bases; nucleotides outside the gene matches: 6. The CDR3 DNA reads TGTGCCAGCAGGTCGGGACAGGGGACGTACGAGCAGTACTTC. It yields the protein CASRSGQGTYEQYF.

V and J are TRBV18 and TRBJ2-2, with a weak D call TRBD2 (5 bases). The CDR3 has 15 amino acids. The V gene lost 3 bases and the J gene lost 4 bases, with 12 bases spanning the gap. Germline V CDR1 and CDR2: KGHSH, LQKENI. The CDR3 here is CASSPPARATGELFF. The CDR3 region has the DNA TGTGCCAGCTCACCGCCGGCGAGGGCCACCGGGGAGCTGTTTTTT.

The chain has TRBV5-1 and TRBJ2-1; possibly TRBD2 for D (5 bases). V lost 4 bases to trimming and J lost 7 bases, with 18 bases between them. CDR3 length: 15 residues. The germline V gene encodes CDR1 SGHRS and CDR2 YFSETQ. CDR3 sequence: CASSPRTGVENEQFF. The CDR3 region has the DNA TGCGCCAGCAGCCCTAGGACTGGGGTAGAAAATGAGCAGTTCTTC. The whole variable domain, remainder taken from reference TRBV5-1 and TRBJ2-1, is KAGVTQTPRYLIKTRGQQVTLSCSPISGHRSVSWYQQTPGQGLQFLFEYFSETQRNKGNFPGRFSGRQFSNSRSEMNVSTLELGDSALYLCASSPRTGVENEQFFGPGTRLTVL.

The J gene is TRBJ2-2, the V gene TRBV7-3; 11 nucleotides align to TRBD2. In germline, CDR1 is SGHTA, CDR2 FQGTGA. V lost 5 bases and J lost 0; bases outside the gene matches: 2. The CDR3 is 16 residues long. CDR3 amino acids: CASSQTSGANTGELFF. CDR3 in DNA: TGTGCCAGCAGCCAGACTAGCGGGGCGAACACCGGGGAGCTGTTTTTT.

On this clone: The same CDR3 also results from other DNA sequences found in this sample. The CDR3 DNA sequence: TGTGCCAGCAGTCGGGGGGACGAGCAGTACTTC. This gives the protein CASSRGDEQYF. V gene TRBV6-5 combines with J gene TRBJ2-7; TRBD2 matches at 7 bases. Losses at the gene ends were 5 bases for V and 5 bases for J; bases not matched to a gene: 0. The CDR3 contains 11 residues. Germline lookup yields CDR1 MNHEY and CDR2 SVGAGI.

The rearrangement links TRBV5-6 to TRBJ1-5; TRBD1 might be the D (5 bases). Germline V gives CDR1 SGHDT, CDR2 YYEEEE. V was cut by 2 bases and J by 3 bases, with 9 bases left in between. The CDR3 spans 14 residues. The CDR3 sequence: CASSLVRDNQPQHF. The CDR3 nucleotides read TGTGCCAGCAGCTTAGTCAGGGACAATCAGCCCCAGCATTTT.

J is TRBJ2-7 and V is TRBV4-3; 12 bases map to TRBD2. The V gene end was trimmed by 0 bases and the J gene end by 3 bases; junction bases not matched to a gene: 3. In germline, CDR1 is LGHNA, CDR2 YSLEER. The CDR3 covers 16 residues. The CDR3 coding sequence is TGCGCCAGCAGCCAAGAGGCTAGCGGGAGGGTCTACGAGCAGTACTTC. The encoded protein is CASSQEASGRVYEQYF.

The rearrangement links TRBV5-1 to TRBJ1-1; unclear D gene. There are 14 residues in the CDR3. Germline CDR1 and CDR2: SGHRS and YFSETQ. The ends were cut back, 0 bases at V and 1 base at J, with 7 bases in the middle. CDR3 nucleotides: TGCGCCAGCAGCTTGGTTACACAGAACACTGAAGCTTTCTTT. Translation gives CASSLVTQNTEAFF.

The V and J genes are TRBV11-3 and TRBJ2-1; 8 bases line up with TRBD2. The germline V gene encodes CDR1 SGHNT and CDR2 YENEEA. V was clipped by 2 bases and J by 6 bases; unmatched bases: 6. This CDR3 has 15 residues. The CDR3 DNA follows: TGTGCCAGCAGCTTACGAAGCGGGAGCGCCAATGAGCAGTTCTTC. This translates into CASSLRSGSANEQFF.

This clone was seen only once. This chain joins TRBV20-1 and TRBJ2-1; TRBD2 matches at 10 bases. This CDR3 is built from 16 residues. V shed 3 bases and J 7 bases; nucleotides not matched to a gene: 12. Germline V lookup: CDR1 DFQATT, CDR2 SNEGSKA (reference sequence). CDR3 coding DNA: TGCAGTGCTAGTTTACCCCTAGCGGGAGATAGGAATGAGCAGTTCTTC. It translates to CSASLPLAGDRNEQFF.

This chain connects TRBV5-1 to TRBJ1-5; D remains unclear. The V end was cut by 4 bases, the J end by 6 bases, with 11 bases between. This CDR3 comprises 13 residues. CDR1 is SGHRS and CDR2 is YFSETQ in the germline V gene. CDR3 sequence reads: CASSPGPGQPQHF. CDR3 bases: TGCGCCAGCAGCCCGGGTCCCGGTCAGCCCCAGCATTTT.

Written as DNA, the CDR3 is TGTGCCAGCTCCTCCGGGACTTACAATGAGCAGTTCTTC. It codes for CASSSGTYNEQFF. The chain links TRBV12-3 or TRBV12-4 to TRBJ2-1, with a possible D match to TRBD2 (6 bases). The CDR3 totals 13 residues. The V end lost 8 bases, the J end lost 4 bases, and 12 bases lay between the germline ends.

Regarding this clone: The germline gene is not matched at one end of the junction; a read error may be the cause. Other DNA sequences in the same sample also yield this CDR3. The V gene is TRBV10-1, the J gene TRBJ2-7, with 8 bases matching TRBD1. The CDR3 sequence is 13 residues long. Germline V gives CDR1 WNHNN, CDR2 SYGVQD (reference sequence). DNA of the CDR3: TGTGCCAGCAGTGAGACAGGGGTGGACGAGCAGTACTTC. Translating it yields CASSETGVDEQYF.

The V call is TRBV18, the J call TRBJ2-7; D is perhaps TRBD2 (5 bases). CDR3 size: 15 residues. The germline gives CDR1 KGHSH, CDR2 LQKENI. V was clipped by 3 bases and J by 3 bases, with 15 bases between them. CDR3 residues: CASSPPSADYYEQYF. In nucleotides, the CDR3 is TGTGCCAGCTCACCTCCCAGCGCCGACTACTACGAGCAGTACTTC.

V usage is TRBV11-3 and J usage is TRBJ1-3; a weak D match, TRBD1 (5 bases). CDR1 and CDR2 (germline): SGHNT, YENEEA. This CDR3 spans 15 amino acids. Trimming took 3 bases from V and 0 from J, leaving 9 bases between them. CDR3 loop: CASSLSGNSGNTIYF. The CDR3 DNA is TGTGCCAGCAGCTTGTCAGGGAACTCTGGAAACACCATATATTTT.

The sample holds a few counts of this clone. As DNA, the CDR3 is TGTGCCAGTAGTATCAGTGGCGGGAGCGGCGAGCAGTACTTC. This sequence encodes CASSISGGSGEQYF. This rearrangement joins TRBV19 to TRBJ2-7; TRBD2 matches 7 bases. The CDR3 totals 14 residues. Trimming cost V 3 bases and J 6 bases; bases outside gene matches: 8. CDR1 and CDR2 (germline): LNHDA, SQIVND (reference sequence).

The chain uses TRBV5-5 and TRBJ1-1; a possible D gene is TRBD1 (5 bases). With 2 bases removed from V and 4 bases from J, the gap between germline ends came to 15 bases. The CDR3 runs to 15 residues. Germline-derived CDR1 and CDR2 are SGHKS and YYEKEE (reference sequence). The CDR3 loop reads CASSFGGRGGTEAFF. In DNA form, the CDR3 reads TGTGCCAGCAGCTTCGGTGGTCGCGGGGGCACTGAAGCTTTCTTT.

This clone was picked up a small number of times. Written as DNA, the CDR3 is TGTGCCAGCAGTCCCTGGACTGTGACGGGTGGCTACACCTTC. Translation gives CASSPWTVTGGYTF. The chain employs TRBV14 and TRBJ1-2, with D hard to call. Germline values: CDR1 SGHDN, CDR2 FVKESK. The CDR3 spans 14 residues. The V end lost 6 bases, the J end lost 7 bases, and 18 bases lay between the germline ends.

The chain recombines TRBV28 with TRBJ1-1; D unclear. The germline CDR1 and CDR2 sequences are MDHEN and SYDVKM. The CDR3 is 15 residues long. Trimming removed 1 base at V and 2 bases at J, with 11 bases between. The chain's CDR3 is CASSLSRGFNTEAFF. For the CDR3, the DNA is TGTGCCAGCAGTTTATCCCGAGGGTTTAACACTGAAGCTTTCTTT. Combining the CDR3 with reference TRBV28 and TRBJ1-1 gives the whole variable domain DVKVTQSSRYLVKRTGEKVFLECVQDMDHENMFWYRQDPGLGLRLIYFSYDVKMKEKGDIPEGYSVSREKKERFSLILESASTNQTSMYLCASSLSRGFNTEAFFGQGTRLTVV.

The chain has TRBV28 and TRBJ1-6; the match to TRBD1 covers 7 bases. J gave up 1 base and V 4 bases, and 10 bases lay outside the gene matches. Germline V gene sequence: CDR1 MDHEN, CDR2 SYDVKM. CDR3 length: 18 amino acids. The CDR3 region has the DNA TGTGCCAGCAGTTCCTCGTTACACAGGGGATCCTATAATTCACCCCTCCACTTT. Its protein is CASSSSLHRGSYNSPLHF.

The chain recombines TRBV7-9 with TRBJ1-5, with 7 bases matching TRBD1. The CDR3 covers 14 residues. V trimming: 5 bases; J trimming: 9 bases; junction bases outside the gene matches: 10. Germline V gene lookup returns CDR1 SEHNR and CDR2 FQNEAQ (reference sequence). The CDR3 spells CASSAGQTLAPQHF. In DNA form, the CDR3 reads TGTGCCAGCAGCGCGGGACAGACCCTCGCGCCCCAGCATTTT.

As to this clone: The same CDR3 arises from other DNA sequences in this sample as well. The chain carries TRBV12-3 or TRBV12-4 and TRBJ2-7; the D is unclear. This CDR3 is built from 11 residues. With 6 bases removed from V and 4 bases from J, the gap between germline ends came to 7 bases. The CDR3 nucleotides read TGTGCCAGCAGCCCTTCTTACGAGCAGTACTTC. Its translation: CASSPSYEQYF.

This clone appeared a single time. V gene TRBV28 combines with J gene TRBJ2-7, with a weak D call TRBD2 (5 bases). Looked up from germline, CDR1 is MDHEN and CDR2 is SYDVKM. V lost 2 bases, J lost 5 bases, and 7 bases lay in between. The CDR3 runs to 12 residues. The CDR3 DNA is TGTGCCAGCAGTTTACGGGGAGACGAGCAGTACTTC. Encoded protein: CASSLRGDEQYF.

The genes are TRBV5-6 and TRBJ1-3; tentatively, D is TRBD1 (5 bases). CDR3 length equals 13 residues. Per germline, CDR1 SGHDT and CDR2 YYEEEE. Written as DNA, the CDR3 is TGTGCTCACGGAAGGGGATCTGGAAACACCATATATTTT. Its translation is CAHGRGSGNTIYF. The complete variable domain, with remaining parts taken from reference TRBV5-6 and TRBJ1-3, reads DAGVTQSPTHLIKTRGQQVTLRCSPKSGHDTVSWYQQALGQGPQFIFQYYEEEERQRGNFPDRFSGHQFPNYSSELNVNALLLGDSALYLCAHGRGSGNTIYFGEGSWLTVV.

This sequence joins TRBV7-2 and TRBJ2-7; TRBD1 matches at 10 bases. The CDR3 has 15 amino acids. Germline assignment: CDR1 SGHTA and CDR2 FQGNSA. V dropped 3 bases and J dropped 4; count of bases not matched to a gene: 6. CDR3 sequence reads: CASSFQGQGFYEQYF. As DNA, the CDR3 is TGTGCCAGCAGCTTCCAGGGACAGGGGTTTTACGAGCAGTACTTC. Variable domain in full (rest from reference TRBV7-2 and TRBJ2-7): GAGVSQSPSNKVTEKGKDVELRCDPISGHTALYWYRQSLGQGLEFLIYFQGNSAPDKSGLPSDRFSAERTGGSVSTLTIQRTQQEDSAVYLCASSFQGQGFYEQYFGPGTRLTVT.

This chain connects TRBV11-2 to TRBJ2-7; a possible D gene is TRBD2 (6 bases). V was pared by 0 bases and J by 5 bases, with 14 bases between. CDR1 SGHAT and CDR2 FQNNGV come from the germline V gene. The CDR3 is made up of 15 amino acids. CDR3: CASSLDGTPFDEQYF. Here the CDR3 DNA reads TGTGCCAGCAGCTTAGATGGGACTCCCTTTGACGAGCAGTACTTC.

V and J are TRBV7-9 and TRBJ2-1; 9 nucleotides agree with TRBD1. V was pared by 7 bases and J by 6 bases, with 13 bases of the junction left unmatched. CDR1 and CDR2 from the germline V gene are SEHNR and FQNEAQ (reference sequence). The CDR3 covers 16 residues. The CDR3 DNA reads TGTGCCAGCACCCAAACCGGGACAGGGATGCCCAATGAGCAGTTCTTC. Amino acids: CASTQTGTGMPNEQFF.

The chain couples TRBV4-2 to TRBJ2-3, with 8 bases matching TRBD2. The germline V gene has CDR1 LGHNA and CDR2 YNFKEQ. The J segment lost 5 bases and the V segment lost 1 base, leaving 8 bases of the junction unmatched. The CDR3 is 16 amino acids. Here the CDR3 reads CASSQGLTSVEDTQYF. CDR3 DNA: TGTGCCAGCAGCCAAGGGCTGACTAGCGTCGAAGATACGCAGTATTTT.

The chain joins TRBV6-5 to TRBJ2-7, with 13 bases matching TRBD2. The CDR3 extends over 14 amino acids. J was trimmed by 6 bases and V by 6 bases; bases with no gene match: 5. Germline V lookup: CDR1 MNHEY, CDR2 SVGAGI. In DNA form, the CDR3 reads TGTGCCAGCAGCCGACTAGCGGGGGGCCTCGAGCAGTACTTC. It codes for CASSRLAGGLEQYF.

The rearrangement uses TRBV6-5 and TRBJ1-2, with TRBD1 matching over 7 bases. The CDR3 contains 14 residues. Germline trimming cut 6 bases from V and 4 bases from J; bases unmatched to any gene: 8. Germline lookup yields CDR1 MNHEY and CDR2 SVGAGI. The CDR3 DNA follows: TGTGCCAGCAGCGCAGGGCAGGGGGTCTATGGCTACACCTTC. Translation gives CASSAGQGVYGYTF.